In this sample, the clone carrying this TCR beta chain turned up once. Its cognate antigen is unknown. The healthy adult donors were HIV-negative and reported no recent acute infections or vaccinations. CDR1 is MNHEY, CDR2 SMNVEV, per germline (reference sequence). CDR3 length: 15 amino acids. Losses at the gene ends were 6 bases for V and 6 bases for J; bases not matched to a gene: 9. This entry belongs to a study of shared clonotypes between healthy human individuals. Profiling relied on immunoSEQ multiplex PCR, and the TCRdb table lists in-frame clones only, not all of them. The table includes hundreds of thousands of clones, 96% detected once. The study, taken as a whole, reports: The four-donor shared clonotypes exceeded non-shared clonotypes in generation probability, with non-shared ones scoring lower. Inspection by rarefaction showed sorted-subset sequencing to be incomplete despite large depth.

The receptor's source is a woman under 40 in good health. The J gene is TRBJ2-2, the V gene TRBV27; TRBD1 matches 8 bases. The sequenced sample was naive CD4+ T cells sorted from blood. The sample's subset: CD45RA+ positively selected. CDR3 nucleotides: TGTGCCAGCAGAAATGGACAGGGAGGATCCGGGGAGCTGTTTTTT. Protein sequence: CASRNGQGGSGELFF.